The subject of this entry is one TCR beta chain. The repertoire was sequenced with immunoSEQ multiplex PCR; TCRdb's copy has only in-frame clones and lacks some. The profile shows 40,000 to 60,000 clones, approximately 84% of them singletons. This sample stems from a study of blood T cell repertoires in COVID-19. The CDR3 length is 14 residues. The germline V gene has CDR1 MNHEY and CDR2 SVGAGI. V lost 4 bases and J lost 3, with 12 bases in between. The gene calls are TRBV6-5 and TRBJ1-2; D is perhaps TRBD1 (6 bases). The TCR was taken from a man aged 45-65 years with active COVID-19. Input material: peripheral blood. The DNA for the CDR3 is TGTGCCAGCAGTTGGGGGGGCCCCCACTATGGCTACACCTTC. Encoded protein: CASSWGGPHYGYTF.